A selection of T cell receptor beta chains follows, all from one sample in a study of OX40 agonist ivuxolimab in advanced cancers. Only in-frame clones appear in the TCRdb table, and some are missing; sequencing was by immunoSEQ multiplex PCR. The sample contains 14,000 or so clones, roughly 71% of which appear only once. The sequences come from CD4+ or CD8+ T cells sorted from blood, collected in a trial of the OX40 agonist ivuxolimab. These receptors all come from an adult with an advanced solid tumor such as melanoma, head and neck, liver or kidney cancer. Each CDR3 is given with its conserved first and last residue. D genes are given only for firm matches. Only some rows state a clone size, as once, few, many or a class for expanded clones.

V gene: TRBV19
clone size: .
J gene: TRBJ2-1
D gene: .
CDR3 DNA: TGTGCCAGTAGTATAGATGATTATGAGCAGTTCTTC
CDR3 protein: CASSIDDYEQFF

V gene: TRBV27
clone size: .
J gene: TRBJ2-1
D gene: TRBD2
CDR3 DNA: TGTGCCAGCAGCCTGGCTAGCGGGAGTATCTACAATGAGCAGTTCTTC
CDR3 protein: CASSLASGSIYNEQFF

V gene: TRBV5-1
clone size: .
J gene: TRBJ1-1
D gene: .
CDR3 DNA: TGCGCCAGCAGCTTGGAGTGGGGCACTGAAGCTTTCTTT
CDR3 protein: CASSLEWGTEAFF

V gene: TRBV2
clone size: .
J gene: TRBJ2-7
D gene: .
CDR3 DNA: TGTGCCAGCAGTGCCGACAGCTCCACCACCTACGAGCAGTACTTC
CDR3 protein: CASSADSSTTYEQYF

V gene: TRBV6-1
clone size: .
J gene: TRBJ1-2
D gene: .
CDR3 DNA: TGTGCCAGTCTCAGAATTGTGGGGTACGACTATGGCTACACCTTC
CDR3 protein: CASLRIVGYDYGYTF

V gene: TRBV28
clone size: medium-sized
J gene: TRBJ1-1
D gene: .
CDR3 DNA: TGTGCCAGCTGGGAGTGGGGGAGCACTGAAGCTTTCTTT
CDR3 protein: CASWEWGSTEAFF

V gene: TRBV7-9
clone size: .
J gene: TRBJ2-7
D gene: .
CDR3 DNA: TGTGCCAGCAGCTCCGGGGACGGAGAATACGAGCAGTACTTC
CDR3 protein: CASSSGDGEYEQYF

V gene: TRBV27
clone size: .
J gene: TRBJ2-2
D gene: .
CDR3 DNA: TGTGCCAGCAGTTCGATTCTTGCCTGGGGCCCCAAAGGGGAGCTGTTTTTT
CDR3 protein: CASSSILAWGPKGELFF

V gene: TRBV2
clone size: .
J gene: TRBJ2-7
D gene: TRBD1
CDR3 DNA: TGTGCCAGCCGGGGACAGGGGGAGCAGTACTTC
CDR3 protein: CASRGQGEQYF

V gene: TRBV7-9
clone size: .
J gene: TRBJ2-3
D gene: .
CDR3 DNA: TGTGCCAGCAGCTTAGGTCTTGCCAACACAGATACGCAGTATTTT
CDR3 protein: CASSLGLANTDTQYF

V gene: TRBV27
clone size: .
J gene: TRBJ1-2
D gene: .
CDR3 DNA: TGTGCCAGCAGTTTATCGGCCCCCGCAGGACCCCAAAACTATGGCTACACCTTC
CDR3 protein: CASSLSAPAGPQNYGYTF

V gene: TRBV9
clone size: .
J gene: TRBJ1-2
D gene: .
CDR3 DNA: TGTGCCAGCAGCGTAGCCCAGAACCTTGGCTACACCTTC
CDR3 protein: CASSVAQNLGYTF

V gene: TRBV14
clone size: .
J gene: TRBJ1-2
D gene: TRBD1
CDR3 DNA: TGTGCCAGCAGCCCGACAGGGAGGATCTATGGCTACACCTTC
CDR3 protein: CASSPTGRIYGYTF

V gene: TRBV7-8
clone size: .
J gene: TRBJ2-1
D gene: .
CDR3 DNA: TGTGCCAGCAGCTTAGGGTACGGGGAGTCCTACAATGAGCAGTTCTTC
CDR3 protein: CASSLGYGESYNEQFF

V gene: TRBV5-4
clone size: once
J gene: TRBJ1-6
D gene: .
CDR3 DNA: TGTGCCAGCAGCTGGCTGGACGGATCACCCCTCCACTTT
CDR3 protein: CASSWLDGSPLHF

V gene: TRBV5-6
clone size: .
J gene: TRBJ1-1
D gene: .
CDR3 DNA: TGTGCCAGCAGCTTGGCGGACAGTTTTTACACTGAAGCTTTCTTT
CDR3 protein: CASSLADSFYTEAFF

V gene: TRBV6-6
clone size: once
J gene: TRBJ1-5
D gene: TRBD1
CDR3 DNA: TGTGCCAGCAGTTACTCGAGGCAGGGGGCCAGTCAGCCCCAGCATTTT
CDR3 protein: CASSYSRQGASQPQHF

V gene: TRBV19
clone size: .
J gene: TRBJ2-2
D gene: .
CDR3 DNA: TGTGCCAGTAGTGCCCCCCGGACATCCAACACCGGGGAGCTGTTTTTT
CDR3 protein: CASSAPRTSNTGELFF

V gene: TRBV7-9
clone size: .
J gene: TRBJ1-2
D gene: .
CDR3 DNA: TGTGCCAGCAGCCAAACGGTTTATGGCTACACCTTC
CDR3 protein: CASSQTVYGYTF

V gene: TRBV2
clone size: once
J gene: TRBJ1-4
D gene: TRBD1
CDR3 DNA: TGTGCCAGCATTATTCAGCCGGGACAGGGTTACGAAAAACTGTTTTTT
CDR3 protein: CASIIQPGQGYEKLFF

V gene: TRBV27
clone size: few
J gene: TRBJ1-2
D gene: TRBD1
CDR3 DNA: TGTGCCAGCAGTTTATCGGGACAGGGGGGTAACTATGGCTACACCTTC
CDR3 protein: CASSLSGQGGNYGYTF

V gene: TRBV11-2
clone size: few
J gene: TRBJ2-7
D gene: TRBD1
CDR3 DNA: TGTGCCAGCAGCTTGCTGGGGACAGGGGCCTACGAGCAGTACTTC
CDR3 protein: CASSLLGTGAYEQYF

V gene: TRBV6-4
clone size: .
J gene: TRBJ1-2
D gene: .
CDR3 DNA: TGTGCCAGCAGTGGATCGACGAGAGCAGCGCGACACGGAAAGACCTATGGCTACACCTTC
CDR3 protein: CASSGSTRAARHGKTYGYTF

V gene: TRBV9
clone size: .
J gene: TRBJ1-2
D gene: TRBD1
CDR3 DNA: TGTGCCAGCAGCGAGGCCCGCGGACAGGGCTCTAACTATGGCTACACCTTC
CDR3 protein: CASSEARGQGSNYGYTF

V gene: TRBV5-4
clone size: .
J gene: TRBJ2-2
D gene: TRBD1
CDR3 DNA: TGTGCCAGCAGCTCACCGGGACAGGGGACCGGGGAGCTGTTTTTT
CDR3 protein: CASSSPGQGTGELFF

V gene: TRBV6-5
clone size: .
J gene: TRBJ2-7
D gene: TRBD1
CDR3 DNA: TGTGCCAGCAGCCTGACAGGGGCCTACGAGCAGTACTTC
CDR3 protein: CASSLTGAYEQYF